Listed below are T cell receptor beta chains from one sample, sequenced in a study of Ad26.COV2.S vaccination and SARS-CoV-2 variants. Sequencing used immunoSEQ multiplex PCR; TCRdb keeps in-frame clones, though not all of them. The data hold 300,000 to 400,000 clones, with about 89% observed a single time. The starting material was peripheral blood, obtained in a trial of Ad26.COV2.S vaccine versus placebo. These receptors all come from a person between 18 and 65 years old who received the Ad26.COV2.S COVID-19 vaccine or a placebo. Both conserved end residues are part of each CDR3. The D gene is left open where the match is weak. Not every row has a clone size; where given, it reads once, few, many or a size class.

V: TRBV21-1
size: -
J: TRBJ1-3
D: -
length: 14
DNA: TGTGCCAGCAGTCGACAGGGGAGGGGAAACACCATATATTTT
CDR3: CASSRQGRGNTIYF

V: TRBV19
size: -
J: TRBJ1-1
D: TRBD1
length: 15
DNA: TGTGCCAGTAAGGCGGGACAGGGGATCGGGACTGAAGCTTTCTTT
CDR3: CASKAGQGIGTEAFF

V: TRBV18
size: -
J: TRBJ2-5
D: -
length: 14
DNA: TGTGCCAGCTCACCACCCGGGGCCGAAGAGACCCAGTACTTC
CDR3: CASSPPGAEETQYF

V: TRBV18
size: -
J: TRBJ2-1
D: -
length: 13
DNA: TGTGCCAGCTCACCACGGGAAGTCCATGAGCAGTTCTTC
CDR3: CASSPREVHEQFF

V: TRBV28
size: -
J: TRBJ1-5
D: TRBD1
length: 17
DNA: TGTGCCAGCAGTTTTCTCAGGGGGCGCTTAAGGGGTCAGCCCCAGCATTTT
CDR3: CASSFLRGRLRGQPQHF

V: TRBV15
size: few
J: TRBJ2-6
D: TRBD1
length: 19
DNA: TGTGCCACCAGCAGAGATTATAACAGGGGCGCCTCTGGGGCCAACGTCCTGACTTTC
CDR3: CATSRDYNRGASGANVLTF

V: TRBV10-3
size: -
J: TRBJ2-7
D: TRBD2
length: 14
DNA: TGTGCCACAGGACTAGCGGGAGGGCCCTACGAGCAGTACTTC
CDR3: CATGLAGGPYEQYF

V: TRBV19
size: -
J: TRBJ2-2
D: -
length: 13
DNA: TGTGCCAGTAGTTACAATACGCCCGGGGAGCTGTTTTTT
CDR3: CASSYNTPGELFF

V: TRBV2
size: -
J: TRBJ2-3
D: TRBD1
length: 19
DNA: TGTGCCAGCAGTGATCTAAGAGGGGGCTTTATAAGTAGCACAGATACGCAGTATTTT
CDR3: CASSDLRGGFISSTDTQYF

V: TRBV7-2
size: -
J: TRBJ1-3
D: -
length: 16
DNA: TGTGCCAGCAGCTTACAGGTCAGCGACTCTGGAAACACCATATATTTT
CDR3: CASSLQVSDSGNTIYF

V: TRBV29-1
size: few
J: TRBJ1-4
D: TRBD1
length: 14
DNA: TGCAGCGTTGCGGACAGGGCAACTAATGAAAAACTGTTTTTT
CDR3: CSVADRATNEKLFF

V: TRBV5-1
size: -
J: TRBJ2-5
D: TRBD2
length: 14
DNA: TGCGCCAGCAGCCGCAGCGGGGATGAAGAGACCCAGTACTTC
CDR3: CASSRSGDEETQYF

V: TRBV28
size: -
J: TRBJ2-7
D: -
length: 15
DNA: TGTGCCAGCAGTTCGCCCCGGGATCCCAGGGGCGAGCAGTACTTC
CDR3: CASSSPRDPRGEQYF

V: TRBV24-1
size: -
J: TRBJ1-5
D: -
length: 19
DNA: TGTGCCACCAGTGATTTTCAGGGCGCCCGGGGTTATAGCAATCAGCCCCAGCATTTT
CDR3: CATSDFQGARGYSNQPQHF

V: TRBV2
size: -
J: TRBJ2-1
D: TRBD1
length: 13
DNA: TGTGCCAGCAGTGCCGGGACAGGGGATGAGCAGTTCTTC
CDR3: CASSAGTGDEQFF

V: TRBV2
size: -
J: TRBJ2-7
D: -
length: 13
DNA: TGTGCCAGCAGTGAAGGGCACGCTATCGAGCAGTACTTC
CDR3: CASSEGHAIEQYF

V: TRBV7-2
size: -
J: TRBJ1-1
D: TRBD1
length: 15
DNA: TGTGCCAGCAGGTTACAGGGGGCGTATCACACTGAAGCTTTCTTT
CDR3: CASRLQGAYHTEAFF

V: TRBV18
size: -
J: TRBJ2-3
D: TRBD1
length: 16
DNA: TGTGCCAGCTCTCAACTGGGGACAGCTTTCACAGATACGCAGTATTTT
CDR3: CASSQLGTAFTDTQYF

V: TRBV3-1/TRBV3-2
size: -
J: TRBJ2-2
D: -
length: 14
DNA: TGTGCCAGCAGCCAAGATTCCGACACCGGGGAGCTGTTTTTT
CDR3: CASSQDSDTGELFF

V: TRBV5-5
size: -
J: TRBJ1-1
D: -
length: 16
DNA: TGTGCCAGCAGCTTTTTACCCTCTTGGCTAGACACTGAAGCTTTCTTT
CDR3: CASSFLPSWLDTEAFF

V: TRBV4-3
size: -
J: TRBJ2-1
D: -
length: 14
DNA: TGCGCCAGCAGCCCTTTAACGACGTACAATGAGCAGTTCTTC
CDR3: CASSPLTTYNEQFF

V: TRBV30
size: few
J: TRBJ2-2
D: -
length: 16
DNA: TGTGCCTGGACCGTAGGGGCCAGCACGAACACCGGGGAGCTGTTTTTT
CDR3: CAWTVGASTNTGELFF

V: TRBV10-1
size: once
J: TRBJ2-3
D: TRBD1
length: 17
DNA: TGCGCCAGCAGTGATCGATCGGGACAGGGTTCCGCAGATACGCAGTATTTT
CDR3: CASSDRSGQGSADTQYF

V: TRBV5-1
size: -
J: TRBJ2-3
D: -
length: 16
DNA: TGCGCCAGCAGCTTGAGGAGGGAGCTGACACAGGATACGCAGTATTTT
CDR3: CASSLRRELTQDTQYF

V: TRBV5-1
size: -
J: TRBJ2-5
D: -
length: 13
DNA: TGCGCCAGCAGGTCACGCAGGGGAGAGACCCAGTACTTC
CDR3: CASRSRRGETQYF

V: TRBV19
size: -
J: TRBJ2-1
D: -
length: 19
DNA: TGTGCCAGTAGTATAGTATATCGGGGTCCTACGAGCTCCTACAATGAGCAGTTCTTC
CDR3: CASSIVYRGPTSSYNEQFF

V: TRBV3-1/TRBV3-2
size: -
J: TRBJ2-2
D: TRBD1
length: 18
DNA: TGTGCCAGCAGCCAAGCCTCCCTGACAGGGATGAACACCGGGGAGCTGTTTTTT
CDR3: CASSQASLTGMNTGELFF

V: TRBV28
size: -
J: TRBJ1-1
D: TRBD1
length: 15
DNA: TGTGCCAGCAGTAGTCCGGGACAGGGGGGAACTGAAGCTTTCTTT
CDR3: CASSSPGQGGTEAFF

V: TRBV3-1/TRBV3-2
size: -
J: TRBJ1-2
D: TRBD1
length: 16
DNA: TGTGCCAGCAGCCAAGTTGGCGGACAGGGGGCTTATGGCTACACCTTC
CDR3: CASSQVGGQGAYGYTF